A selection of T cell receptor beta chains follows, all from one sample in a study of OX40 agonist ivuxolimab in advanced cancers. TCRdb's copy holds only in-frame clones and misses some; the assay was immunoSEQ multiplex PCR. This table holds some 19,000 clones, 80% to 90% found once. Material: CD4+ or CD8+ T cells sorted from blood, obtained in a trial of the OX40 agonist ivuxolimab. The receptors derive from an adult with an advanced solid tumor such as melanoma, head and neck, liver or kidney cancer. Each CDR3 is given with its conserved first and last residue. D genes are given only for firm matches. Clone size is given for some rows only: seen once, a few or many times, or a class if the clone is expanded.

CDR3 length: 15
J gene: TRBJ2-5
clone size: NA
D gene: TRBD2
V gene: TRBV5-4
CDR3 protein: CASSSTPAGVETQYF
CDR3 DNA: TGTGCCAGCAGCTCAACCCCAGCGGGGGTAGAGACCCAGTACTTC

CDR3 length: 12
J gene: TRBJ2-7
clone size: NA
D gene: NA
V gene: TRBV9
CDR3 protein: CASSPGDYEQYF
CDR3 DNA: TGTGCCAGCAGCCCAGGGGACTACGAGCAGTACTTC

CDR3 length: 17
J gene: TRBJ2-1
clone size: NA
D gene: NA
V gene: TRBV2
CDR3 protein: CASSGFFAGRAYNEQFF
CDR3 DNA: TGTGCCAGCAGTGGATTTTTCGCGGGAAGGGCCTACAATGAGCAGTTCTTC

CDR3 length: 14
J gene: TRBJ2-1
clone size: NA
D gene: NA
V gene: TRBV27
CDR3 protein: CASSVSWGRNEQFF
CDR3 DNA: TGTGCCAGCAGTGTGAGCTGGGGGAGGAATGAGCAGTTCTTC

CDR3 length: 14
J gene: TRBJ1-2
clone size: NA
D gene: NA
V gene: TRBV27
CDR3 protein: CASRLRGGNYGYTF
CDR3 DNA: TGTGCCAGCAGGCTGAGGGGGGGGAACTATGGCTACACCTTC

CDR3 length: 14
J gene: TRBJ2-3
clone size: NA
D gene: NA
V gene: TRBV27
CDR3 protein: CASSLGGPGDTQYF
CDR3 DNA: TGTGCCAGCAGTTTAGGCGGACCAGGGGATACGCAGTATTTT

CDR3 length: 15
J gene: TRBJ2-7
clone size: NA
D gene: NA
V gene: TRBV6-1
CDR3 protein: CASSEPLSAGYEQYF
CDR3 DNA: TGTGCCAGCAGTGAACCCCTGTCCGCGGGATACGAGCAGTACTTC

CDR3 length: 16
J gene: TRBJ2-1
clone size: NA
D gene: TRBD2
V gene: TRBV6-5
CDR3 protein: CASSYSGTSGRGEQFF
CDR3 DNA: TGTGCCAGCAGTTATAGCGGGACTAGCGGGAGGGGTGAGCAGTTCTTC

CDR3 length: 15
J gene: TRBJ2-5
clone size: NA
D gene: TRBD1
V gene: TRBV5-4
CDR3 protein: CASSIYRQGRETQYF
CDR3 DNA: TGTGCCAGCAGCATCTATAGACAGGGACGGGAGACCCAGTACTTC

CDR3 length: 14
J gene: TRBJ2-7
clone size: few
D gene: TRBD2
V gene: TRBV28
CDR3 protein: CASSRGLAGDEQYF
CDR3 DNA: TGTGCCAGCAGTAGGGGACTAGCGGGGGACGAGCAGTACTTC

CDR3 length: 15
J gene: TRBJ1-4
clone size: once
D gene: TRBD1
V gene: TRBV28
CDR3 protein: CASSFLAAGGEKLFF
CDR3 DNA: TGTGCCAGCAGTTTTCTTGCCGCAGGGGGTGAAAAACTGTTTTTT

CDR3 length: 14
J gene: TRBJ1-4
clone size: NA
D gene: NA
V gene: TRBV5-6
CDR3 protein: CASSLEADEEKLFF
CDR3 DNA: TGTGCCAGCAGCTTGGAGGCGGACGAAGAAAAACTGTTTTTT

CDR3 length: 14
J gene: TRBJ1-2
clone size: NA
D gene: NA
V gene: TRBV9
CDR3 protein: CASSVAISGYGYTF
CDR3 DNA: TGTGCCAGCAGCGTAGCTATCTCTGGATATGGCTACACCTTC

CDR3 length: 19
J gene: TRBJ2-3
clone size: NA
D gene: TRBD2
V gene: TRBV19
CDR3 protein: CASSIYLGASGSSTDTQYF
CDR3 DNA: TGTGCCAGTAGTATCTATCTCGGAGCTAGCGGTTCTAGCACAGATACGCAGTATTTT

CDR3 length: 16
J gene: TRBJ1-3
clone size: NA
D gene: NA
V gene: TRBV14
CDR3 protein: CASSQDYGTHGNTIYF
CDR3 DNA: TGTGCCAGCAGCCAAGATTATGGGACGCATGGAAACACCATATATTTT

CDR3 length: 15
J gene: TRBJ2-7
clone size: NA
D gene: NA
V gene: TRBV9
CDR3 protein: CASSVAAGESYEQYF
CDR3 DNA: TGTGCCAGCAGCGTAGCTGCAGGGGAGTCCTACGAGCAGTACTTC

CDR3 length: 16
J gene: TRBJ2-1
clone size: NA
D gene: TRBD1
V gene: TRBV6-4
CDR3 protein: CASSDTPGQVTNEQFF
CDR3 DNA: TGTGCCAGCAGTGATACCCCGGGACAGGTCACGAATGAGCAGTTCTTC

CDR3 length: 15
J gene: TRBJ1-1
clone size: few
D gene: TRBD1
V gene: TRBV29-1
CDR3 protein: CSAPAGTGGNTEAFF
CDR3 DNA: TGCAGCGCTCCTGCGGGGACAGGGGGTAATACAGAAGCTTTCTTT

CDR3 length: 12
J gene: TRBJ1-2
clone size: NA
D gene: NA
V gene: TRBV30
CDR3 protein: CAWSIQGGGYTF
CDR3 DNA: TGTGCCTGGAGTATCCAGGGTGGTGGCTACACCTTC

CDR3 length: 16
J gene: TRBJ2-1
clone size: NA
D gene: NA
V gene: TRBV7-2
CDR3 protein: CASSLEGRATYNEQFF
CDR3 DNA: TGTGCCAGCAGCTTAGAGGGCAGGGCTACCTACAATGAGCAGTTCTTC

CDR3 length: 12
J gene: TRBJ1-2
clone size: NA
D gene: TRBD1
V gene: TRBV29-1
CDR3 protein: CSVGQGAAGYTF
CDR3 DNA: TGCAGCGTGGGACAGGGGGCCGCAGGCTACACCTTC

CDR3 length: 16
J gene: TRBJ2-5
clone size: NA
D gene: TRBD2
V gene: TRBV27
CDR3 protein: CASSFTGGPYQETQYF
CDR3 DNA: TGTGCCAGCAGTTTTACGGGAGGGCCGTACCAAGAGACCCAGTACTTC

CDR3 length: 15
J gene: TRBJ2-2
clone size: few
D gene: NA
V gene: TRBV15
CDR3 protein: CATSPDRPNTGELFF
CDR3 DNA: TGTGCCACCAGCCCTGACAGACCGAACACCGGGGAGCTGTTTTTT

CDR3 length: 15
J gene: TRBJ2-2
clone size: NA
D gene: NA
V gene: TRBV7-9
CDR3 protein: CASSLRGSNTGELFF
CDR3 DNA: TGTGCCAGCAGCTTAAGGGGGTCGAACACCGGGGAGCTGTTTTTT

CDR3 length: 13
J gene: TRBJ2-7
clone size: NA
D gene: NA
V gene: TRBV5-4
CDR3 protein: CASSLRGDQLQYF
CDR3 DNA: TGTGCCAGCAGCCTTAGGGGGGACCAGTTGCAGTACTTC

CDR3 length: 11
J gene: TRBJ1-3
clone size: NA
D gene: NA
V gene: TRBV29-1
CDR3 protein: CSVVAGNTIYF
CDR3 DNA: TGCAGCGTTGTGGCTGGAAACACCATATATTTT

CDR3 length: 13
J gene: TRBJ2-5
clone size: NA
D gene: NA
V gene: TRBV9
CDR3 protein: CASSVDGQETQYF
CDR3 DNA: TGTGCCAGCAGCGTAGATGGTCAAGAGACCCAGTACTTC

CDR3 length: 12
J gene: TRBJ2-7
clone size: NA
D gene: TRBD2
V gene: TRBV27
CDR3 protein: CASSHGTTRQYF
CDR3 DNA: TGTGCCAGCAGTCACGGGACTACACGGCAGTACTTC

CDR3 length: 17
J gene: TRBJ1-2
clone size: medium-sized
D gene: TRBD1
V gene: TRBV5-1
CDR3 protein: CASSAPLDRGYEDGYTF
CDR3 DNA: TGCGCCAGCAGCGCACCCCTTGACAGGGGCTACGAAGATGGCTACACCTTC

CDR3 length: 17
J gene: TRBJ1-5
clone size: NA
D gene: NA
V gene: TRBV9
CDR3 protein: CASSVARGAYSNQPQHF
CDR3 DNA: TGTGCCAGCAGCGTAGCTCGGGGGGCTTATAGCAATCAGCCCCAGCATTTT

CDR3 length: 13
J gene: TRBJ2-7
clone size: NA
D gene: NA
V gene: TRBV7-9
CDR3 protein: CASSLVDSYEQYF
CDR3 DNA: TGTGCCAGCAGCTTAGTTGACAGCTACGAGCAGTACTTC

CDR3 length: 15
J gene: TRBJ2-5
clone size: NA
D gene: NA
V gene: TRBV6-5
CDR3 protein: CASSYGRSRGETQYF
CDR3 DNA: TGTGCCAGCAGTTACGGGAGGAGCCGGGGAGAGACCCAGTACTTC

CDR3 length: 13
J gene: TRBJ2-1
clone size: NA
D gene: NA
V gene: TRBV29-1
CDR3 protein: CSVEWLSTGEQFF
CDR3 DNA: TGCAGCGTTGAATGGCTCTCCACGGGTGAGCAGTTCTTC

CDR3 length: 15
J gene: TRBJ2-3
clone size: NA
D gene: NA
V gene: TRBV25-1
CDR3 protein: CASSEPGPRRDTQYF
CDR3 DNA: TGTGCCAGCAGTGAACCCGGCCCTCGGAGAGATACGCAGTATTTT

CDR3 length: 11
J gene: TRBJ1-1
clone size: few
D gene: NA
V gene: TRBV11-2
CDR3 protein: CASSVGLEAFF
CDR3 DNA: TGTGCCAGCAGCGTCGGCCTCGAGGCTTTCTTT

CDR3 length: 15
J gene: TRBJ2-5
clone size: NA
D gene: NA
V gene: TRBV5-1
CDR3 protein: CASSLEPGTGETQYF
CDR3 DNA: TGCGCCAGCAGCTTAGAACCGGGGACCGGAGAGACCCAGTACTTC

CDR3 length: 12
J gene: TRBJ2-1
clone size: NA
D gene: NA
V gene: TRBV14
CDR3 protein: CASRKHDNEQFF
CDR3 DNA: TGTGCCAGTCGGAAGCACGACAATGAGCAGTTCTTC